This T cell receptor beta chain was found in a study of molecular identifiers for immune sequencing clone quantification. General study points: Jurkat TCR RNA spiked in from one cell (amid more than 850,000 naive cells) was reportedly detectable. Over 99% of effector molecules, yet under 1% of naive-cell molecules, were held by clones above 20 RNA copies.

This CDR3 is built from 15 residues. Germline V lookup: CDR1 KGHSH, CDR2 LQKENI. Comments on this clonotype: The target antigen is unknown. Since a much larger clone is just one base distant, this may be a read error.

With listed TCR primers and previously described methods, bulk TCR libraries were prepared. TCRdb called the PCR reads again in MiXCR, with one record for every CDR3 protein. The sample consists of about 10,000 distinct CDR3 sequences, about a fifth of them appearing once. Sequences were obtained from naive CD8+ T cells from blood, with Jurkat cell RNA spiked in. Stated subset: FACS-sorted CD8+CD4-CCR7+CD45RA+ naive T cells. The sequence derives from a human donor in good health. Some libraries in this study had Jurkat cell RNA spiked in. The V gene is TRBV18, the J gene TRBJ1-5; perhaps TRBD1 as D (5 bases). CDR3: CTSSPRDSSYQPQHF. DNA for the CDR3: TGTACCAGCTCACCACGAGACAGCTCCTATCAGCCCCAGCATTTT.